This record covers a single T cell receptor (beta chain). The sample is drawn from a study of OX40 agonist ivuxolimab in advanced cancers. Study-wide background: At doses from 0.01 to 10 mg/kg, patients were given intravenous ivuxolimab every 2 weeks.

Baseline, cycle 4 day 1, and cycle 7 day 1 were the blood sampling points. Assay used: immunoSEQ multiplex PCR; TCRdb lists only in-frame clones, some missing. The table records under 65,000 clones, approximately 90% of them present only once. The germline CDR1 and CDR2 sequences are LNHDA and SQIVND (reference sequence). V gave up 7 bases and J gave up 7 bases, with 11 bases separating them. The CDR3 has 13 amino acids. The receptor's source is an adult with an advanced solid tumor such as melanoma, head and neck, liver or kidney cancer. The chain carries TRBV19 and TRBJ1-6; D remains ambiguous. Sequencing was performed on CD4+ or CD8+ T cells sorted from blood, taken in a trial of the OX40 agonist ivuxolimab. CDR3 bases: TGTGCCAGTACAGATTCCCGGAATTCACCCCTCCACTTT. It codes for CASTDSRNSPLHF. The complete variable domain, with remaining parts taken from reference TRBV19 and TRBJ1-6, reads DGGITQSPKYLFRKEGQNVTLSCEQNLNHDAMYWYRQDPGQGLRLIYYSQIVNDFQKGDIAEGYSVSREKKESFPLTVTSAQKNPTAFYLCASTDSRNSPLHFGNGTRLTVT.